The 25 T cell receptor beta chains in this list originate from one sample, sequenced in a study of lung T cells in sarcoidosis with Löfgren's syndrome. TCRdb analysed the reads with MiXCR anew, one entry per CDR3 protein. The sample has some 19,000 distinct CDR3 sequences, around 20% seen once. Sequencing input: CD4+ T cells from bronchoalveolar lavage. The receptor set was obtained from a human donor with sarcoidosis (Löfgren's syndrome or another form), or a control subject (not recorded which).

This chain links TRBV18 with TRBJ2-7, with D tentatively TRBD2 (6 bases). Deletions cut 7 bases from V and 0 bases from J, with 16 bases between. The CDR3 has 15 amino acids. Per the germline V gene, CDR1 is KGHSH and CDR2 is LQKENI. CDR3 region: CASCTGLPSSYEQYF. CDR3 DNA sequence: TGTGCCAGCTGTACTGGACTACCCTCCTCCTACGAGCAGTACTTC.

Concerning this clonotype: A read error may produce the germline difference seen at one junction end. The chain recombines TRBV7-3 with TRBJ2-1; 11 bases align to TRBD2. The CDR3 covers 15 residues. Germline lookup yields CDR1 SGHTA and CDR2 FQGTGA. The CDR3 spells CASSLGTSGYNGQLF. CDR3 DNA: TGTGCCAGCAGTTTAGGGACTAGCGGCTACAATGGGCAGCTCTTC. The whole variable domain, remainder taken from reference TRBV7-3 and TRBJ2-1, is GAGVSQTPSNKVTEKGKYVELRCDPISGHTALYWYRQSLGQGPEFLIYFQGTGAADDSGLPNDRFFAVRPEGSVSTLKIQRTERGDSAVYLCASSLGTSGYNGQLFGPGTRLTVL.

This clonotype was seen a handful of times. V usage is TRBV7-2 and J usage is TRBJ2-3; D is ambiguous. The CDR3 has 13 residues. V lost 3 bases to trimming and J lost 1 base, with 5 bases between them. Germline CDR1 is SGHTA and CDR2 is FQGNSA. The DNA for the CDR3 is TGTGCCAGCAGCTTCTCGGGCACAGATACGCAGTATTTT. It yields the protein CASSFSGTDTQYF.

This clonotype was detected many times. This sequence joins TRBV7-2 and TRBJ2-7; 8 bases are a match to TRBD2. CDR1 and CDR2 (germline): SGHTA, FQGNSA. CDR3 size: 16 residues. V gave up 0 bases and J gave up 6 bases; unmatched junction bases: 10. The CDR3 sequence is CASSLALGTRVGEQYF. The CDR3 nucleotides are TGTGCCAGCAGCTTAGCGCTAGGGACTAGGGTGGGCGAGCAGTACTTC.

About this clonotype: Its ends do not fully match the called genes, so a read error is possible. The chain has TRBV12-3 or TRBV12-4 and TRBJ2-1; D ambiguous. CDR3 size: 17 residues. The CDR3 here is CASSSSAPGLSYSEQFF. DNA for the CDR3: TGTGCCAGCAGTTCCTCCGCCCCGGGTCTCTCCTACAGTGAGCAGTTCTTC.

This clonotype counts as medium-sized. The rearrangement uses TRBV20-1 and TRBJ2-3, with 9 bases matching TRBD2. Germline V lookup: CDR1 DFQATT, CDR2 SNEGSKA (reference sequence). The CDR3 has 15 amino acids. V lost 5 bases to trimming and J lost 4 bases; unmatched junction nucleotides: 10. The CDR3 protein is CSAPRSGSSADTQYF. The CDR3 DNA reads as TGCAGTGCTCCTCGTAGCGGGAGTAGCGCAGATACGCAGTATTTT.

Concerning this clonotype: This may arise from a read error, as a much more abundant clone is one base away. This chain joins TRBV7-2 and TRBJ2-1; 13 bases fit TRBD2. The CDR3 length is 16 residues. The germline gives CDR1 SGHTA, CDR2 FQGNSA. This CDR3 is CASSRTSGGYYNGQFF. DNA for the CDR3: TGTGCCAGCAGCCGGACTAGCGGGGGCTACTACAATGGGCAGTTCTTC.

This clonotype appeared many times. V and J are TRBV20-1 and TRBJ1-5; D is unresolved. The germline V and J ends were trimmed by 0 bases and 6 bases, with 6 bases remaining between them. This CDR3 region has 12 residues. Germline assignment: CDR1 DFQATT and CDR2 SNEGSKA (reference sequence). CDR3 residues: CSARDRGQPQHF. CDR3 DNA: TGCAGTGCTAGAGATAGAGGTCAGCCCCAGCATTTT.

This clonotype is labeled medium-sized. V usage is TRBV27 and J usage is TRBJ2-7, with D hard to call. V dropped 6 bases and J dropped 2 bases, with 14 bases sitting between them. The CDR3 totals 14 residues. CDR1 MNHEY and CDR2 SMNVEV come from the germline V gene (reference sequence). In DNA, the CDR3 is TGTGCCAGCAGGTCCCCCCGGGCCCCCTACGAGCAGTACTTC. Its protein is CASRSPRAPYEQYF.

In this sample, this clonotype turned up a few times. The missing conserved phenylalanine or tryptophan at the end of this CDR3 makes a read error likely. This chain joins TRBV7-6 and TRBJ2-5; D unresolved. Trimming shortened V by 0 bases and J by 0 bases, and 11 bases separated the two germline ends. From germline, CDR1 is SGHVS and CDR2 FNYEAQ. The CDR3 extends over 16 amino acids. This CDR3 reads CASSLALGMYQETQYL. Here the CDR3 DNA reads TGTGCCAGCAGCTTAGCGCTAGGGATGTACCAAGAGACCCAGTACCTC.

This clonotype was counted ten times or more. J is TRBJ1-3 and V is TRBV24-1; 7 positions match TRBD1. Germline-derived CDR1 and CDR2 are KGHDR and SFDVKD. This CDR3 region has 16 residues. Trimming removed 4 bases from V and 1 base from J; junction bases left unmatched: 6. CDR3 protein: CATSDPRGQSGNTIYF. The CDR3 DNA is TGTGCCACCAGTGACCCCCGGGGACAGTCTGGAAACACCATATATTTT.

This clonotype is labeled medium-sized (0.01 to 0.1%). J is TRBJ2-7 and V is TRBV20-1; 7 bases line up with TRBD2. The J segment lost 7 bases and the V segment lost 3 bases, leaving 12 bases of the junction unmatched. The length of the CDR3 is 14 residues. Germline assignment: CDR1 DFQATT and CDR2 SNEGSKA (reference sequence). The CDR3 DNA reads TGCAGTGCTAGCCGACCGCAGGGAGGGAGAGAGCAGTACTTC. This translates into CSASRPQGGREQYF.

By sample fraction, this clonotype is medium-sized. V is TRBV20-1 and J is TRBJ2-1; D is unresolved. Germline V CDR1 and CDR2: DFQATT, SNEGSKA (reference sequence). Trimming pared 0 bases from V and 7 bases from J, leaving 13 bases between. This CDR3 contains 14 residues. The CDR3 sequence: CSARDRLWNNEQFF. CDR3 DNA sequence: TGCAGTGCTAGAGATAGATTGTGGAATAATGAGCAGTTCTTC.

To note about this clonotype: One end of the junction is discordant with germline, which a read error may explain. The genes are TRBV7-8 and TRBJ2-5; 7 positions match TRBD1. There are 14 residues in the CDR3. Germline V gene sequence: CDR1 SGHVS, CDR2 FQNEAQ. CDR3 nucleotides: TGTGCCAGCAGCTTAGACAGGGGAAGAGAGACCCAGTGCTTC. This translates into CASSLDRGRETQCF.

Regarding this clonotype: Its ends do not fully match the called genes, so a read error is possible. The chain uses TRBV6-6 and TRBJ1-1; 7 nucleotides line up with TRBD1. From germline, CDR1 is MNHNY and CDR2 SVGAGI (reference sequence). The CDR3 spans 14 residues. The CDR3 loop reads CTSTLFNRGAEAFF. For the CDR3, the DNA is TGTACCAGCACCTTATTCAACAGGGGTGCTGAAGCTTTCTTT.

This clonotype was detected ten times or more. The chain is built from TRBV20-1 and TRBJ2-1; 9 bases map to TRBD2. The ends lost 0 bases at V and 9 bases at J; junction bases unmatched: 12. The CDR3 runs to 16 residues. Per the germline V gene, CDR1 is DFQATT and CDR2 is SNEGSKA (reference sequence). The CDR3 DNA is TGCAGTGCTAGAGATCTCTATAGCGGGAGAACGGGTGAGCAGTTCTTC. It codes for CSARDLYSGRTGEQFF.

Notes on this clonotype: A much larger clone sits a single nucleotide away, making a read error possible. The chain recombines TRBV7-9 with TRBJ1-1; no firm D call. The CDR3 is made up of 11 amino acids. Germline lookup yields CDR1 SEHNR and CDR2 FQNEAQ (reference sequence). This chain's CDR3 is CASSREAETFF. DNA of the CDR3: TGTGCCAGCAGCCGGGAGGCTGAAACTTTCTTT.

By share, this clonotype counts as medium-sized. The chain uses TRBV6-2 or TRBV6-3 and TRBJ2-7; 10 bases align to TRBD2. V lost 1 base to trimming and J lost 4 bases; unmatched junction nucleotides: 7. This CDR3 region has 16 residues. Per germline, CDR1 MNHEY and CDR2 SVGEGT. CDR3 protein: CASSYWSGRAAYEQYF. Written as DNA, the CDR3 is TGTGCCAGCAGTTACTGGAGCGGGAGGGCCGCGTACGAGCAGTACTTC.

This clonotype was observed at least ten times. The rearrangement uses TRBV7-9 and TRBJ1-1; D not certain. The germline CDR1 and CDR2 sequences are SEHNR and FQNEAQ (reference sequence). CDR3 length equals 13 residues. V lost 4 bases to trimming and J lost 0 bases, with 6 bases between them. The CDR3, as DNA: TGTGCCAGCAGCTCGAGTTTGAACACTGAAGCTTTCTTT. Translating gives CASSSSLNTEAFF.

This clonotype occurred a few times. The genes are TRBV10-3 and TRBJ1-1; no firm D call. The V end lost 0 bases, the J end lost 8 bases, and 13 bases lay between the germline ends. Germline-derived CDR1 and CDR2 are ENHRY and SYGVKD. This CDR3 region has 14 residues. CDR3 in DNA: TGTGCCATCAGTGAGTCGGGCGGCGGAGGAGAAGCTTTCTTT. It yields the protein CAISESGGGGEAFF.

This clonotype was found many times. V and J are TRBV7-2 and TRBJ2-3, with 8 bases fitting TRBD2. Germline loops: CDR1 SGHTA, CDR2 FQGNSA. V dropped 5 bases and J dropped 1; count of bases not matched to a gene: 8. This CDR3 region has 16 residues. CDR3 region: CASSPRAGAGTDTQYF. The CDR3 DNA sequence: TGTGCCAGCAGCCCCCGAGCGGGAGCAGGCACAGATACGCAGTATTTT.

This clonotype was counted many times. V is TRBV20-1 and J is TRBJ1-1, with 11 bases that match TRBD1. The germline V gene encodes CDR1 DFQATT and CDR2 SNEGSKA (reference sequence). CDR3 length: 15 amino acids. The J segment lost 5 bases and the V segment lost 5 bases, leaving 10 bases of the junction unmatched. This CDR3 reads CSASRDRGIGTEAFF. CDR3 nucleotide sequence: TGCAGTGCTTCCCGGGACAGGGGGATTGGGACTGAAGCTTTCTTT.

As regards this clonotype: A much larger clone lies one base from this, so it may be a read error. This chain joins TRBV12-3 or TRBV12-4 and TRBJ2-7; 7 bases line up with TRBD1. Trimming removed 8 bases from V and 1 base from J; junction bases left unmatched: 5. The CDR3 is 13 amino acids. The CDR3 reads CASGGQTSYEQYF. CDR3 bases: TGTGCCAGCGGGGGACAGACTTCCTACGAGCAGTACTTC.

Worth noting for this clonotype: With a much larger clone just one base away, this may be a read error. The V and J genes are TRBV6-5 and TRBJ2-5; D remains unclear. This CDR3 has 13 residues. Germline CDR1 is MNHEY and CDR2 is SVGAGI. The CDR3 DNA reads TGTGCCAGCAGTCTGGAGAGGCAAGGGACCCAGTACTTC. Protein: CASSLERQGTQYF.

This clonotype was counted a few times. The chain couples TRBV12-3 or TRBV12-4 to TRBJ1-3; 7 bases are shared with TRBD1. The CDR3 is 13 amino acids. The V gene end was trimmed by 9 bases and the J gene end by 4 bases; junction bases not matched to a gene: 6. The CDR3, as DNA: TGTGCCAGTGGTACAGGGGCAGGAAACACCATATATTTT. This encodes CASGTGAGNTIYF.